The text below deals with one T cell receptor (beta chain). The antigen remains undetermined. Every donor gave 9 to 10 milliliters of peripheral blood. This record belongs to a study of blood T cells in healthy people across ages. A second roughly 6 to 11 cycle PCR used barcoded and J-beta primers. TCRdb re-called the 5' RACE reads with MiXCR, one entry per CDR3 protein. The sample holds under 2,000,000 distinct CDR3 sequences, less than 50% seen once. Germline V gene lookup returns CDR1 SEHNR and CDR2 FQNEAQ (reference sequence). This CDR3 comprises 13 residues. Trimming took 8 bases from V and 4 from J, leaving 13 bases between them. Overall study results and limits: PBMCs went unsorted, and a conclusive naive versus antigen-experienced comparison was therefore prevented. Diversity estimates from one million T cells were considered underestimates. Correlation between TCR beta diversity and naive T cell percentage was strong.

This TCR came from a woman aged 35 to 49 in good health. Sequenced sample: blood. The chain recombines TRBV7-9 with TRBJ2-3; D perhaps matches TRBD2 (5 bases). CDR3 loop: CASGRAEADTQYF. The CDR3 DNA reads TGTGCCAGCGGGCGGGCGGAGGCAGATACGCAGTATTTT.